This TCR beta chain was documented in a study of spatial heterogeneity in lung cancer. About the research overall: Detection consistently yielded more beta chains than alpha chains. Findings of the study overall: Resection saw ubiquitous expanded tumor TCRs appear in blood more than follow-up did.

This clonotype has more than one count but fewer than ten. Antigen: not known. One entry per CDR3 protein, called by TCRdb with MiXCR from the 5' RACE reads. The sample contains roughly 70,000 distinct CDR3 sequences, roughly 14% of which appear only once. Stated time point: sample taken at primary tumor resection. Whole RNA, which was extracted from tumor, nontumor lung tissue or frozen PBMC, was sequenced without any cell sorting. Donation came from approximately 69 patients with untreated early-stage non-small cell lung cancer. Trimming took 5 bases from V and 9 from J; bases not matched to a gene: 4. The V gene's germline CDR1 is MDHEN and CDR2 SYDVKM. The CDR3 totals 12 residues.

Here the sequenced sample was PBMCs, taken at surgery. The TCR comes from a male donor with early-stage non-small cell lung cancer. This chain uses TRBV28 with TRBJ2-1; 7 bases are a match to TRBD2. CDR3 sequence (DNA): TGTGCCAGCAGTAAATCGGGGGGTGAGCAGTTCTTC. As protein: CASSKSGGEQFF.